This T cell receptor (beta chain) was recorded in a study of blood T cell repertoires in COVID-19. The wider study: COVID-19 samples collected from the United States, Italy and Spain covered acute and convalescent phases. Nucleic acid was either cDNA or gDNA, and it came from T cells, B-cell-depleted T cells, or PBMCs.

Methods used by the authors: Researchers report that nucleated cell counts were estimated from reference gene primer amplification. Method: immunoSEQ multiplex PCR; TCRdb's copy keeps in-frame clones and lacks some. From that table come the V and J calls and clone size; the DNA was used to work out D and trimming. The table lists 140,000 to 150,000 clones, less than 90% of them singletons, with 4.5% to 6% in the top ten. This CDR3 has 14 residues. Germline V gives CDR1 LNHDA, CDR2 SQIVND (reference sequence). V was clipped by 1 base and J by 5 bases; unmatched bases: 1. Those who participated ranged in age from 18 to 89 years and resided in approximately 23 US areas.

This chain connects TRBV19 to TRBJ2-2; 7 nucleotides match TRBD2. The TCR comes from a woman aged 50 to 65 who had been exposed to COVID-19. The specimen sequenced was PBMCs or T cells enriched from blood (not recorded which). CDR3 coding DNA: TGTGCCAGTAGTATAGGGGAGGGGACCGGGGAGCTGTTTTTT. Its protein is CASSIGEGTGELFF.